This T cell receptor (beta chain) was sequenced in a study of blood T cell repertoires in COVID-19. V lost 2 bases, J lost 2 bases, and 16 bases lay in between. From germline, CDR1 is LNHDA and CDR2 SQIVND (reference sequence). The CDR3 is made up of 17 amino acids. Original analysis: The assay estimated nucleated cells by amplifying reference gene primers. Repertoires were generated with immunoSEQ multiplex PCR, while TCRdb's copy carries only in-frame clones and drops some. V, J and clone size reflect that table, while D and trimming were determined from the DNA. The table shows under 200,000 clones, with 80% to 95% occurring only once. The sample holds one count of this clone.

The chain joins TRBV19 to TRBJ2-1; TRBD2 is a possible D gene (5 bases). The TCR sequence derives from a man in his fifties with acute or convalescent COVID-19. The source material was peripheral blood. Written as DNA, the CDR3 is TGTGCCAGTAGTATACGTGCGGGTGACGCTCCCTACAATGAGCAGTTCTTC. It encodes CASSIRAGDAPYNEQFF.